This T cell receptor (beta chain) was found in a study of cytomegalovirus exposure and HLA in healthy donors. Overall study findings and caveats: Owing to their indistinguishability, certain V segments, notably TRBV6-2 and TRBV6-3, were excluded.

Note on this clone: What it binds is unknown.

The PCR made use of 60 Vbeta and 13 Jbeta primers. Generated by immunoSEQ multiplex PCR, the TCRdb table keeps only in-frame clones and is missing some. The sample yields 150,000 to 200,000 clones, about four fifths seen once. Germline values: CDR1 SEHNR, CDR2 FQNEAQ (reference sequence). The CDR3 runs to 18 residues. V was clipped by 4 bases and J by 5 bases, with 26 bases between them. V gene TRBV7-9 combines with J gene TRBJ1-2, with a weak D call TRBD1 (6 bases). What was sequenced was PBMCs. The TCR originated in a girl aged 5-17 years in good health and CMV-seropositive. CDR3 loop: CASSSVRGWTENSYGYTF. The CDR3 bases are TGTGCCAGCAGCTCAGTTCGAGGATGGACAGAAAATTCTTATGGCTACACCTTC.